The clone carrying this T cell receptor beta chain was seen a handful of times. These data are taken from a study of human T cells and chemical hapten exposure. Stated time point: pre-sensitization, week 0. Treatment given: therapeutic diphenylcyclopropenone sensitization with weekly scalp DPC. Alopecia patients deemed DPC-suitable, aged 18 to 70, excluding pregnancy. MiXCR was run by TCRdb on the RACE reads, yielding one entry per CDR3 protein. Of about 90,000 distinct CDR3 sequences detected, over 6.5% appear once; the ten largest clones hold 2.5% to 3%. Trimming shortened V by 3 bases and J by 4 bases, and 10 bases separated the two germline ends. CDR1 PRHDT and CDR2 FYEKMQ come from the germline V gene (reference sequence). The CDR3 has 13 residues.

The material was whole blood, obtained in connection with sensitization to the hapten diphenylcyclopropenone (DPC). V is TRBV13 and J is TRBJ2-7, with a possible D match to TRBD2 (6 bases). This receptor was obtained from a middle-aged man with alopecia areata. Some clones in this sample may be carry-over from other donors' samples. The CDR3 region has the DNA TGTGCCAGCAGCTTCCGTCGGGGGTACGAGCAGTACGTC. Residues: CASSFRRGYEQYV.